One and the same sample provided the 12 T cell receptor beta chains below, sequenced in a study of T cell clonotyping in hematopoietic cell transplantation. The repertoire was sequenced with immunoSEQ multiplex PCR; TCRdb's copy has only in-frame clones and lacks some. The repertoire has more than 10,000 clones, about 93% of them found once; the top ten carry less than 1.5%. The specimen was peripheral blood mononuclear cells. The receptors stem from a man aged 25 to 40 in good health. Some clones in this sample may be carry-over from other donors' samples.

The rearrangement joins TRBV14 to TRBJ2-7; D is ambiguous. The ends were cut back, 1 base at V and 0 bases at J, with 13 bases in the middle. The CDR3 is made up of 16 amino acids. The germline V gene encodes CDR1 SGHDN and CDR2 FVKESK. CDR3 protein: CASSQASRMSSYEQYF. DNA of the CDR3: TGTGCCAGCAGCCAAGCTTCCAGGATGAGCTCCTACGAGCAGTACTTC. Full variable domain (rest looked up from reference TRBV14 and TRBJ2-7): EAGVTQFPSHSVIEKGQTVTLRCDPISGHDNLYWYRRVMGKEIKFLLHFVKESKQDESGMPNNRFLAERTGGTYSTLKVQPAELEDSGVYFCASSQASRMSSYEQYFGPGTRLTVT.

The gene calls are TRBV29-1 and TRBJ2-5, with D perhaps assigned TRBD1 or TRBD2 (6 bases each). The ends were cut back, 4 bases at V and 4 bases at J, with 16 bases in the middle. This CDR3 is built from 14 residues. CDR1 and CDR2 from the germline V gene are SQVTM and ANQGSEA. CDR3 nucleotide sequence: TGCAGCGTTGCGGAGGGGAGAGGGGGAGAGACCCAGTACTTC. As protein: CSVAEGRGGETQYF.

This clone has just one count. The chain has TRBV7-2 and TRBJ2-6, with D unclear. Germline V gene lookup returns CDR1 SGHTA and CDR2 FQGNSA. This CDR3 comprises 17 residues. The V end lost 1 base, the J end lost 4 bases, and 14 bases lay between the germline ends. The CDR3 nucleotides read TGTGCCAGCAGCTTAGTCCATCCGGGCTCCGGGGCCAACGTCCTGACTTTC. Translating it yields CASSLVHPGSGANVLTF.

J is TRBJ2-7 and V is TRBV30; 9 nucleotides align to TRBD1. Unmatched junction bases numbered 12, after V lost 8 bases and J lost 7 bases. The germline V gene has CDR1 GTSNPN and CDR2 SVGIG (reference sequence). The CDR3 totals 13 residues. This CDR3 reads CAVSRDRVGEQYF. DNA of the CDR3: TGTGCCGTCTCCCGGGACAGGGTGGGGGAGCAGTACTTC.

This chain joins TRBV6-1 and TRBJ1-2, with a possible D match to TRBD1 (5 bases). Trimming cost V 6 bases and J 8 bases, with 13 bases left between them. In germline, CDR1 is MNHNS, CDR2 SASEGT. The CDR3 loop spans 12 amino acids. In DNA form, the CDR3 reads TGTGCCAGCAGCCCAGGGTTTGAAGGCTACACCTTC. Its translation: CASSPGFEGYTF.

A single count supports this clone. The CDR3 loop is CASSVVWGLKDRFYHSNQPQHF. The CDR3 DNA sequence: TGTGCCAGCAGCGTAGTTTGGGGGTTAAAGGACAGATTTTATCATAGCAATCAGCCCCAGCATTTT. The V gene is TRBV9, the J gene TRBJ1-5; maybe TRBD1 (6 bases). This CDR3 comprises 22 residues. In germline, CDR1 is SGDLS, CDR2 YYNGEE. With 0 bases removed from V and 0 bases from J, the gap between germline ends came to 28 bases.

This clone appeared a single time. The chain is built from TRBV5-1 and TRBJ2-3, with D possibly matching TRBD1 (5 bases). Trimming removed 1 base at V and 0 bases at J, with 12 bases between. CDR1 is SGHRS and CDR2 is YFSETQ in the germline V gene. The CDR3 sequence is 16 residues long. CDR3 nucleotide sequence: TGCGCCAGCAGCTTGACAGGCTATCTGAGCACAGATACGCAGTATTTT. It translates to CASSLTGYLSTDTQYF.

The V and J genes are TRBV2 and TRBJ1-4, with TRBD1 matching over 8 bases. The V and J ends lost 2 bases and 6 bases, in that order; junction bases with no gene match: 5. The CDR3 runs 15 residues. The germline V gene has CDR1 SNHLY and CDR2 FYNNEI. The CDR3 nucleotides read TGTGCCAGCAGTGAAACGGACAGGGCGTATGAAAAACTGTTTTTT. It translates to CASSETDRAYEKLFF.

This clone came up a few times. V gene TRBV19 combines with J gene TRBJ1-5; D not resolved. Germline V gives CDR1 LNHDA, CDR2 SQIVND (reference sequence). The CDR3 spans 14 residues. V lost 7 bases and J 0 bases, leaving 10 bases between the germline ends. The CDR3 reads CASTQQNSNQPQHF. As DNA, the CDR3 is TGTGCCAGTACCCAACAGAATAGCAATCAGCCCCAGCATTTT. The complete variable domain, with remaining parts taken from reference TRBV19 and TRBJ1-5, reads DGGITQSPKYLFRKEGQNVTLSCEQNLNHDAMYWYRQDPGQGLRLIYYSQIVNDFQKGDIAEGYSVSREKKESFPLTVTSAQKNPTAFYLCASTQQNSNQPQHFGDGTRLSIL.

V gene TRBV9 combines with J gene TRBJ2-7; 8 bases are a match to TRBD2. The CDR3 consists of 14 residues. Trimming at V came to 3 bases and at J to 3 bases, leaving 5 bases not matched to a gene. Per germline, CDR1 SGDLS and CDR2 YYNGEE. The CDR3, as DNA: TGTGCCAGCAGCGCGGGGGGGTGGGACTACGAGCAGTACTTC. Encoded protein: CASSAGGWDYEQYF.

The chain combines TRBV29-1 with TRBJ2-3, with 9 bases lining up with TRBD2. Per germline, CDR1 SQVTM and CDR2 ANQGSEA. The junction had 8 bases not matched to a gene; V was cut back by 6 bases and J by 4 bases. The CDR3 length is 14 residues. The CDR3 protein is CSVETSGGADTQYF. As DNA, the CDR3 is TGCAGCGTGGAGACTAGCGGAGGTGCAGATACGCAGTATTTT.

The chain has TRBV14 and TRBJ2-1; D not resolved. Germline CDR1 SGHDN, CDR2 FVKESK. V was shortened by 8 bases and J by 7 bases, with 12 bases between the two germline ends. This CDR3 has 12 amino acids. CDR3 DNA: TGTGCCAGCGGCGTCCAGTGGAATGAGCAGTTCTTC. Amino acid sequence: CASGVQWNEQFF.